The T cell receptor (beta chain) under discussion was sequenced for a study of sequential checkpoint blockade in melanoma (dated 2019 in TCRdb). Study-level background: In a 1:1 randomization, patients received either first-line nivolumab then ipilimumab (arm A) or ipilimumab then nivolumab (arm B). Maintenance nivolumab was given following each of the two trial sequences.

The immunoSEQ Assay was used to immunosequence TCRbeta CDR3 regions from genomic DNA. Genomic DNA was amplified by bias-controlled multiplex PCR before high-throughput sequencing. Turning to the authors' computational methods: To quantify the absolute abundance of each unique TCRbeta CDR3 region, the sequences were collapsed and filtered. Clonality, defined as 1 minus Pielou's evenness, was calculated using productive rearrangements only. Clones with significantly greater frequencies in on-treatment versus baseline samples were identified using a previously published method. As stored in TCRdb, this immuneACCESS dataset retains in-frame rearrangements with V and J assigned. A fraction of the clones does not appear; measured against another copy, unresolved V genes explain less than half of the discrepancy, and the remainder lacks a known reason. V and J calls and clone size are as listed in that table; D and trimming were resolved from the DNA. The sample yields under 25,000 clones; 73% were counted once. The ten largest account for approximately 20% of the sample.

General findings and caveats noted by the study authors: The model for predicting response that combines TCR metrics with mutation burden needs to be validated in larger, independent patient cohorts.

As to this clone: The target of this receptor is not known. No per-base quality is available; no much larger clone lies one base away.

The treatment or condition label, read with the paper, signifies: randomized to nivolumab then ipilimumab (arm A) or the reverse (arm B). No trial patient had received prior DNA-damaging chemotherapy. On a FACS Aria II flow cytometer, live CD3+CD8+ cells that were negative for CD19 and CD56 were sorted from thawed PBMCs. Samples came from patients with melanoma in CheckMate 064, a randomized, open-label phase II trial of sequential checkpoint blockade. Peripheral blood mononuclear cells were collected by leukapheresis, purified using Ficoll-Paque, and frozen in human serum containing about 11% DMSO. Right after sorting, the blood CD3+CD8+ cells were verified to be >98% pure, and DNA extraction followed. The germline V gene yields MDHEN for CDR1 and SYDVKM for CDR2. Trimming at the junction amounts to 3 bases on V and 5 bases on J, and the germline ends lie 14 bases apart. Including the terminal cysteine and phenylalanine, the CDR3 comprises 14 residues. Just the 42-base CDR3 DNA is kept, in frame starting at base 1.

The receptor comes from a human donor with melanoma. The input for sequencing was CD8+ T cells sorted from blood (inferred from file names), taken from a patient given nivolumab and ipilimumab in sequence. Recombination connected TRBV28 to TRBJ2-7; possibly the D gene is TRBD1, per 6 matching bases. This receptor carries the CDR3 CASSLETGSNEQYF. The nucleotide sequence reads TGTGCCAGCAGTTTGGAAACAGGGAGCAACGAGCAGTACTTC.